This TCR beta chain was sequenced for a study of blood T cells in healthy people across ages. The V gene lost 3 bases and the J gene lost 5 bases, with 20 bases spanning the gap. In germline, CDR1 is DFQATT, CDR2 SNEGSKA (reference sequence). The length of the CDR3 is 15 residues. A second PCR, run for about 7 to 12 cycles, used a sample-barcoded 5' primer plus a J-beta primer mix. TCRdb redid the calling of the 5' RACE reads with MiXCR, one entry per CDR3 protein. The table shows about 1.1 million distinct CDR3 sequences, with roughly two fifths occurring only once. Sequenced material: blood. V gene TRBV20-1 combines with J gene TRBJ2-7; D may correspond to TRBD1 or TRBD2 (5 bases each). This TCR derives from a man between 18 and 35 years old in good health. This chain's CDR3 is CSARAFGTVKNEQYF. In DNA form, the CDR3 reads TGCAGTGCTAGGGCGTTCGGGACGGTGAAGAACGAGCAGTACTTC.